The clone carrying this T cell receptor beta chain was recorded a few times. The target antigen is unknown. The sample is drawn from a study of blood T cells in healthy people across ages. Total RNA, at least 6 micrograms per sample, came from PBMCs. Germline assignment: CDR1 MNHEY and CDR2 SMNVEV (reference sequence). The CDR3 runs to 18 residues. V lost 3 bases and J 4 bases, leaving 22 bases between the germline ends. Study-wide points: With age, beta diversity per million T cells declined roughly linearly, significantly by approximately 41.

Through a sample-barcoded 5' primer and a J-beta primer mix, a second PCR was run for about 7 to 12 cycles. MiXCR, applied by TCRdb to the 5' RACE reads, yields one record per CDR3 protein. This table holds 1.5 million to 1.9 million distinct CDR3 sequences, approximately 43% found once. This rearrangement joins TRBV27 to TRBJ2-1, with TRBD1 as a possible D gene (6 bases). Material: blood. This clonotype was sampled from a woman younger than 35 in good health. The CDR3 bases are TGTGCCAGCAGTTTGCTCTATGGGGCAGGGGATCTGTACAATGAGCAGTTCTTC. Residues: CASSLLYGAGDLYNEQFF.